Listed below are T cell receptor beta chains from one sample, sequenced in a study of vaccination and CD4 T cells after COVID-19. No antigen has been assigned to these receptors. A single record per CDR3 protein comes from TCRdb applying MiXCR to the PCR reads. The sample shows over 12,000 distinct CDR3 sequences, 40% to 60% of them seen only once. The sequencing used cultured CD4+ T cells from blood, collected after SARS-CoV-2 vaccination. These receptors were collected from a human donor with COVID-19. The CDR3 runs from the conserved cysteine through the conserved F or W. D genes are given only for firm matches. Rows may omit the clone size; those that give it use once, few, many or a size class.

v_gene: TRBV6-1; abundance: .; j_gene: TRBJ2-3; d_gene: TRBD1; CDR3nt: TGTGCCAGCAGTGAATATCGGATAGGGGGCAGCACAGATACGCAGTATTTT; CDR3aa: CASSEYRIGGSTDTQYF
v_gene: TRBV19; abundance: .; j_gene: TRBJ2-7; d_gene: TRBD1; CDR3nt: TGTGCCAGTAGTATTGAAGGGGGCTGCGAGCAGTACTTC; CDR3aa: CASSIEGGCEQYF
v_gene: TRBV7-2; abundance: few; j_gene: TRBJ2-3; d_gene: .; CDR3nt: TGTGCCAGCAGCTTTGCGGACCGGGCAGATACGCAGTATTTT; CDR3aa: CASSFADRADTQYF
v_gene: TRBV16; abundance: few; j_gene: TRBJ1-1; d_gene: TRBD1; CDR3nt: TGTGCCAGCAGTCGTGACAGGGGGCTAACTGAAGCTTTCTTT; CDR3aa: CASSRDRGLTEAFF
v_gene: TRBV5-4; abundance: few; j_gene: TRBJ2-3; d_gene: TRBD2; CDR3nt: TGTGCCAGCAGCAATCTGGGAGCGGGGAGCACAGATACGCAGTATTTT; CDR3aa: CASSNLGAGSTDTQYF
v_gene: TRBV7-2; abundance: .; j_gene: TRBJ2-2; d_gene: .; CDR3nt: TGTGCCAGCAGCAAGCAGGGTTTTGACACCGGGGAGCTGTTTTTT; CDR3aa: CASSKQGFDTGELFF
v_gene: TRBV19; abundance: .; j_gene: TRBJ2-7; d_gene: .; CDR3nt: TGTGCCACCTCGGACAGTAACTCCTACGAGCAGTACTTC; CDR3aa: CATSDSNSYEQYF
v_gene: TRBV7-2; abundance: .; j_gene: TRBJ1-2; d_gene: TRBD1; CDR3nt: TGTGCCAGCAGCACCCAAACAGGGGGTGGCTATGGCTACACCTTC; CDR3aa: CASSTQTGGGYGYTF
v_gene: TRBV19; abundance: few; j_gene: TRBJ2-3; d_gene: TRBD2; CDR3nt: TGTGCCAGCTCGTCTATACTAGCGGGGGGTGGAGATACGCAGTATTTT; CDR3aa: CASSSILAGGGDTQYF
v_gene: TRBV27; abundance: medium-sized; j_gene: TRBJ1-6; d_gene: .; CDR3nt: TGTGCCAGCAGCCCGGGACGGGCTAATAATTCACCCCTCCACTTT; CDR3aa: CASSPGRANNSPLHF
v_gene: TRBV24-1; abundance: .; j_gene: TRBJ2-7; d_gene: .; CDR3nt: TGTGCCACCAGTTCCGGGACCTCCTTGGAGCAGTACTTC; CDR3aa: CATSSGTSLEQYF
v_gene: TRBV28; abundance: .; j_gene: TRBJ2-1; d_gene: TRBD1; CDR3nt: TGTGCCAGCAGTTTAAACGGACAGGGCTACAATGAGCAGTTCTTC; CDR3aa: CASSLNGQGYNEQFF
v_gene: TRBV20-1; abundance: .; j_gene: TRBJ1-2; d_gene: TRBD1; CDR3nt: TGCAGTGCTAGAGAAAGGACAGGGTGGGGTGGCTACACCTTC; CDR3aa: CSARERTGWGGYTF
v_gene: TRBV5-4; abundance: .; j_gene: TRBJ2-5; d_gene: .; CDR3nt: TGTGCCAGCAGCCCGACCGTAGGACAAGAGACCCAGTACTTC; CDR3aa: CASSPTVGQETQYF
v_gene: TRBV20-1; abundance: .; j_gene: TRBJ1-1; d_gene: .; CDR3nt: TGCAGTGCTAGTTTAGGGGGAATGGACACTGAAGCTTTCTTT; CDR3aa: CSASLGGMDTEAFF
v_gene: TRBV29-1; abundance: .; j_gene: TRBJ1-2; d_gene: .; CDR3nt: TGCAGCGTTGAGCAGGATGGCTACACCTTC; CDR3aa: CSVEQDGYTF
v_gene: TRBV27; abundance: few; j_gene: TRBJ1-6; d_gene: TRBD1; CDR3nt: TGTGCCAGCAGTTTAGGACAGGGAAGGGGGGCTTATAATTCACCCCTCCACTTT; CDR3aa: CASSLGQGRGAYNSPLHF
v_gene: TRBV7-2; abundance: .; j_gene: TRBJ2-7; d_gene: .; CDR3nt: TGTGCCAGCGGCCTCAGAGGATACGAGCAGTACTTC; CDR3aa: CASGLRGYEQYF
v_gene: TRBV20-1; abundance: .; j_gene: TRBJ1-5; d_gene: .; CDR3nt: TGCAGTGCTAGAGATGATCCGGGTTCCAATCAGCCCCAGCATTTT; CDR3aa: CSARDDPGSNQPQHF
v_gene: TRBV6-1; abundance: .; j_gene: TRBJ2-2; d_gene: .; CDR3nt: TGTGCCAGCAAGTCAGGGACGGGCGGGGAGCTGTTTTTT; CDR3aa: CASKSGTGGELFF
v_gene: TRBV2; abundance: few; j_gene: TRBJ1-6; d_gene: TRBD1; CDR3nt: TGTGCCAGCAGTGACGACAGGGGTTACTCACCCCTCCACTTT; CDR3aa: CASSDDRGYSPLHF
v_gene: TRBV2; abundance: .; j_gene: TRBJ2-1; d_gene: TRBD1; CDR3nt: TGTGCCAGCAGAGTCGACAGGGGGACCTACAATGAGCAGTTCTTC; CDR3aa: CASRVDRGTYNEQFF
v_gene: TRBV6-1; abundance: few; j_gene: TRBJ2-3; d_gene: .; CDR3nt: TGTGCCAGCACCCCACCTAGCTCAGATACGCAGTATTTT; CDR3aa: CASTPPSSDTQYF
v_gene: TRBV19; abundance: .; j_gene: TRBJ1-1; d_gene: TRBD1; CDR3nt: TGTGCCACTATGGACAGGGAATTAATGAACACTGAAGCTTTCTTT; CDR3aa: CATMDRELMNTEAFF
v_gene: TRBV6-5; abundance: .; j_gene: TRBJ1-6; d_gene: .; CDR3nt: TGTGCCAGCAGTTACGGGCTGAATAATTCACCCCTCCACTTT; CDR3aa: CASSYGLNNSPLHF
v_gene: TRBV7-2; abundance: .; j_gene: TRBJ1-1; d_gene: TRBD1; CDR3nt: TGTGCCAGCAGCTTCCGACAGGGGGGAGCTTTCTTT; CDR3aa: CASSFRQGGAFF
v_gene: TRBV5-3; abundance: .; j_gene: TRBJ2-5; d_gene: .; CDR3nt: TGTGCCAGCAGCTTGGGCGCAGGGATAGAGACCCAGTACTTC; CDR3aa: CASSLGAGIETQYF
v_gene: TRBV6-1; abundance: .; j_gene: TRBJ2-3; d_gene: TRBD1; CDR3nt: TGTGCCAGCAGCGCCGGCGGGACAGGGTCGAGTTATACGCAGTATTTT; CDR3aa: CASSAGGTGSSYTQYF
v_gene: TRBV27; abundance: .; j_gene: TRBJ2-5; d_gene: TRBD2; CDR3nt: TGTGCCAGCAGTTCTCTAGCGGGGGGTATAGAGACCCAGTACTTC; CDR3aa: CASSSLAGGIETQYF
v_gene: TRBV15; abundance: .; j_gene: TRBJ2-1; d_gene: .; CDR3nt: TGTGCCACCAGAGCTGGAGGGGTGGGCAATGAGCAGTTCTTC; CDR3aa: CATRAGGVGNEQFF
v_gene: TRBV5-6; abundance: .; j_gene: TRBJ1-1; d_gene: TRBD1; CDR3nt: TGTGCCAGCAGCCGGAGGGGGCTTAACACTGAAGCTTTCTTT; CDR3aa: CASSRRGLNTEAFF
v_gene: TRBV6-1; abundance: .; j_gene: TRBJ2-2; d_gene: TRBD2; CDR3nt: TGTGCCAGCCAATACTTAGCGGGGGGGGCCGGGGAGCTGTTTTTT; CDR3aa: CASQYLAGGAGELFF
v_gene: TRBV28; abundance: .; j_gene: TRBJ2-1; d_gene: TRBD1; CDR3nt: TGTGCCAGCAGTTCCTTCGGGACAGGGAATATGGATGAGCAGTTCTTC; CDR3aa: CASSSFGTGNMDEQFF
v_gene: TRBV19; abundance: .; j_gene: TRBJ2-6; d_gene: .; CDR3nt: TGTGCCAGTAAACAGCTCTCTGGGGCCAACGTCCTGACTTTC; CDR3aa: CASKQLSGANVLTF
v_gene: TRBV7-2; abundance: few; j_gene: TRBJ1-1; d_gene: .; CDR3nt: TGTGCCAGCAGCTCACGACACCCCACTGAAGCTTTCTTT; CDR3aa: CASSSRHPTEAFF
v_gene: TRBV12-3/TRBV12-4; abundance: few; j_gene: TRBJ1-1; d_gene: TRBD1; CDR3nt: TGTGCCAGCAGTCACCGGACAGGGGTGAACACTGAAGCTTTCTTT; CDR3aa: CASSHRTGVNTEAFF
v_gene: TRBV11-3; abundance: .; j_gene: TRBJ2-2; d_gene: TRBD2; CDR3nt: TGTGCCAGTTCCGGACTAGCGGGGTGGGACACCGGGGAGCTGTTTTTT; CDR3aa: CASSGLAGWDTGELFF
v_gene: TRBV2; abundance: .; j_gene: TRBJ1-2; d_gene: .; CDR3nt: TGTGCCAGCAGTGTCGAGGTGACAGGACATGGCTACACCTTC; CDR3aa: CASSVEVTGHGYTF
v_gene: TRBV20-1; abundance: few; j_gene: TRBJ2-3; d_gene: TRBD1; CDR3nt: TGCAGTGCTAGAGGGACAGGGTCGACAGATACGCAGTATTTT; CDR3aa: CSARGTGSTDTQYF
v_gene: TRBV6-1; abundance: .; j_gene: TRBJ1-2; d_gene: TRBD1; CDR3nt: TGTGCCAGCAGACTCGACAGGGAACCTAACTATGGCTACACCTTC; CDR3aa: CASRLDREPNYGYTF
v_gene: TRBV7-9; abundance: medium-sized; j_gene: TRBJ1-1; d_gene: .; CDR3nt: TGTGCCAGCAGCCCTGCGATTGAAGCTTTCTTT; CDR3aa: CASSPAIEAFF
v_gene: TRBV7-9; abundance: few; j_gene: TRBJ1-4; d_gene: TRBD1; CDR3nt: TGTGCCAGCAGCTTAGCCCCGACAGGGAATAATGAAAAACTGTTTTTT; CDR3aa: CASSLAPTGNNEKLFF
v_gene: TRBV18; abundance: .; j_gene: TRBJ1-5; d_gene: .; CDR3nt: TGTGCCAGCTCACTGCAGAAGAATCAGCCCCAGCATTTT; CDR3aa: CASSLQKNQPQHF
v_gene: TRBV27; abundance: few; j_gene: TRBJ2-5; d_gene: .; CDR3nt: TGTGCCAGCAGATCAATTTGGCCACTCAAAGGGGAGACCCAGTACTTC; CDR3aa: CASRSIWPLKGETQYF
v_gene: TRBV25-1; abundance: few; j_gene: TRBJ1-3; d_gene: .; CDR3nt: TGTGCCAGCAGCCCGGGTGGGCACACCATATATTTT; CDR3aa: CASSPGGHTIYF
v_gene: TRBV7-7; abundance: .; j_gene: TRBJ2-5; d_gene: TRBD2; CDR3nt: TGTGCTAGCAGCTCCGGGCGCCCGGGAGGAGAGACCCAGTACTTC; CDR3aa: CASSSGRPGGETQYF
v_gene: TRBV6-1; abundance: .; j_gene: TRBJ1-5; d_gene: .; CDR3nt: TGTGCCAGCAGTCCACAGTATAGCAATCAGCCCCAGCATTTT; CDR3aa: CASSPQYSNQPQHF